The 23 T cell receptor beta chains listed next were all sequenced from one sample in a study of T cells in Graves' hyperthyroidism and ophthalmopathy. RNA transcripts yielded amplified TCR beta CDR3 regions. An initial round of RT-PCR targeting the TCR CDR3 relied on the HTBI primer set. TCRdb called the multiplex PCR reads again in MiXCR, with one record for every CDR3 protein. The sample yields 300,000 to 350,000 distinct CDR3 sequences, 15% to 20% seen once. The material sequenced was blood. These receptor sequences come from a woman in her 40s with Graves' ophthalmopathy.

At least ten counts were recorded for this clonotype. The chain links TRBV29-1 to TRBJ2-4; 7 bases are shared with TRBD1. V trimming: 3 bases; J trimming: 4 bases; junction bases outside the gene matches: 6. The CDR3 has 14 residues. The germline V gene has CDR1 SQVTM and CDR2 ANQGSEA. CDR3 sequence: CSVETGFIKNIQYF. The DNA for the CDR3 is TGCAGCGTTGAGACAGGGTTCATAAAAAACATTCAGTACTTC. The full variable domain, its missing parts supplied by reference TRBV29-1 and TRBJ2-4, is SAVISQKPSRDICQRGTSLTIQCQVDSQVTMMFWYRQQPGQSLTLIATANQGSEATYESGFVIDKFPISRPNLTFSTLTVSNMSPEDSSIYLCSVETGFIKNIQYFGAGTRLSVL.

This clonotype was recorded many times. The CDR3 protein is CSARDRGAGTTEAFF. The DNA for the CDR3 is TGCAGTGCTAGAGACCGGGGCGCAGGGACCACTGAAGCTTTCTTT. The chain carries TRBV20-1 and TRBJ1-1; perhaps TRBD1 as D (5 bases). Trimming shortened V by 0 bases and J by 4 bases, and 15 bases separated the two germline ends. The CDR3 is 15 residues long. The germline CDR1 and CDR2 sequences are DFQATT and SNEGSKA (reference sequence).

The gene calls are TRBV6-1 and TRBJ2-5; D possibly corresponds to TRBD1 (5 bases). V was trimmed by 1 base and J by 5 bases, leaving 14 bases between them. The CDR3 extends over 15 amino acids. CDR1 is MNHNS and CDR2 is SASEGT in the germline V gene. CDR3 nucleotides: TGTGCCAGCAGTGAAGAAGCGCGCAGACAGGAGACCCAGTACTTC. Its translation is CASSEEARRQETQYF.

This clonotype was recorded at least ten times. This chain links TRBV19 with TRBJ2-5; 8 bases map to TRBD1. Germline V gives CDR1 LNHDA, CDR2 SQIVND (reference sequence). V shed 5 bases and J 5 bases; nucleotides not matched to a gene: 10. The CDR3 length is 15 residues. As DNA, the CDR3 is TGTGCCAGTAGTCTCTACGGGACAGGTGGTGAGACCCAGTACTTC. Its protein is CASSLYGTGGETQYF. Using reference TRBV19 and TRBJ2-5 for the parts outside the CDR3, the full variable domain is DGGITQSPKYLFRKEGQNVTLSCEQNLNHDAMYWYRQDPGQGLRLIYYSQIVNDFQKGDIAEGYSVSREKKESFPLTVTSAQKNPTAFYLCASSLYGTGGETQYFGPGTRLLVL.

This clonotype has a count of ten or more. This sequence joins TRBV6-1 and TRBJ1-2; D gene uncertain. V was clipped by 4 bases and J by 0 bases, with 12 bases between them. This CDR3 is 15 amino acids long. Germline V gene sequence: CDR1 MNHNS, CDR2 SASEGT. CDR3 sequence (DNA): TGTGCCAGCAGTGGCACCCTCGGCGCTAACTATGGCTACACCTTC. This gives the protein CASSGTLGANYGYTF.

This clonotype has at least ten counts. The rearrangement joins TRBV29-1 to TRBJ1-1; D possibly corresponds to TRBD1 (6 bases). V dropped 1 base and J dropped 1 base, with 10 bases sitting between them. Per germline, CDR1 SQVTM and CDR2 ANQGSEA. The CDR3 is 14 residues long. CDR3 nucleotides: TGCAGCGTTGAAGGTCCCAGGGGGAACACTGAAGCTTTCTTT. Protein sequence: CSVEGPRGNTEAFF.

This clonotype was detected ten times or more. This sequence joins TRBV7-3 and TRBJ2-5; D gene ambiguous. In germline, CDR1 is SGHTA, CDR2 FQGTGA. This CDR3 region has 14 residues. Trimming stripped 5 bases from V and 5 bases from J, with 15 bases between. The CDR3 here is CASSRSGGMETQYF. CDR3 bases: TGTGCCAGCAGCCGTTCAGGTGGGATGGAGACCCAGTACTTC.

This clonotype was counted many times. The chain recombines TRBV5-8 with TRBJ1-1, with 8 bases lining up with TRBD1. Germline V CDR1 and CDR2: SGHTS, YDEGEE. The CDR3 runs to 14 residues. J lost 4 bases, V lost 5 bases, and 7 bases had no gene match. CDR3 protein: CASRQTGEGTEAFF. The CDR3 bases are TGTGCCAGCAGGCAGACAGGGGAAGGCACTGAAGCTTTCTTT.

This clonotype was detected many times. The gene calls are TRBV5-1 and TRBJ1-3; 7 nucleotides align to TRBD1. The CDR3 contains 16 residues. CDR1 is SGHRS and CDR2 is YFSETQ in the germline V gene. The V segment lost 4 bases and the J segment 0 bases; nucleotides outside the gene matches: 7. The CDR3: CASSQQGTASGNTIYF. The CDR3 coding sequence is TGCGCCAGCAGCCAACAAGGGACAGCCTCTGGAAACACCATATATTTT. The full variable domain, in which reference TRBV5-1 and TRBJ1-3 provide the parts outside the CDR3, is KAGVTQTPRYLIKTRGQQVTLSCSPISGHRSVSWYQQTPGQGLQFLFEYFSETQRNKGNFPGRFSGRQFSNSRSEMNVSTLELGDSALYLCASSQQGTASGNTIYFGEGSWLTVV.

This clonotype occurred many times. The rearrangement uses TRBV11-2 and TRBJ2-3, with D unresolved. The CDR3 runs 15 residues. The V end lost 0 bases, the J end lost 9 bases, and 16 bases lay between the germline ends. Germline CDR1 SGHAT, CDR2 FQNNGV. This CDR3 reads CASSLEASPSRTQYF. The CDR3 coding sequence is TGTGCCAGCAGCTTAGAAGCGAGCCCTAGTAGGACGCAGTATTTT.

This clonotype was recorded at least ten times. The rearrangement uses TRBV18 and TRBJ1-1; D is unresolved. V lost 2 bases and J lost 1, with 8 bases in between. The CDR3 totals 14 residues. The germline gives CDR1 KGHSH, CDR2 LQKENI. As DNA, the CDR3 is TGTGCCAGCTCACCAACAGCGACGAACACTGAAGCTTTCTTT. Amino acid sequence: CASSPTATNTEAFF.

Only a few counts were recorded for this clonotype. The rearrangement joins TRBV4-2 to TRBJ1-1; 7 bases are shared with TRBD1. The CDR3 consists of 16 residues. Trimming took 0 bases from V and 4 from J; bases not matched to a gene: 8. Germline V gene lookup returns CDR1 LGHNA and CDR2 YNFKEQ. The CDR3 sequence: CASSQDYPTGVTEAFF. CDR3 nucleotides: TGTGCCAGCAGCCAAGATTACCCCACAGGGGTCACTGAAGCTTTCTTT.

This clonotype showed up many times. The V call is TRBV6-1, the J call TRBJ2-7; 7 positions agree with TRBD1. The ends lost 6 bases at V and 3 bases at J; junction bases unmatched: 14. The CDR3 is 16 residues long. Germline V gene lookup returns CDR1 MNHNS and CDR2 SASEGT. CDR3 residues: CASSRRGDRDHYEQYF. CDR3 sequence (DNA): TGTGCCAGCAGCCGAAGGGGCGACAGGGACCACTACGAGCAGTACTTC.

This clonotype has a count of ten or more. The CDR3 region has the DNA TGTGCCAGCAGTTACTCGAATAGGGGAGAGACCCAGTACTTC. It codes for CASSYSNRGETQYF. The V gene is TRBV6-5, the J gene TRBJ2-5, with a tentative D call TRBD1 (5 bases). Trimming removed 0 bases from V and 4 bases from J, with 9 bases in between. The CDR3 extends over 14 amino acids. CDR1 is MNHEY and CDR2 is SVGAGI in the germline V gene.

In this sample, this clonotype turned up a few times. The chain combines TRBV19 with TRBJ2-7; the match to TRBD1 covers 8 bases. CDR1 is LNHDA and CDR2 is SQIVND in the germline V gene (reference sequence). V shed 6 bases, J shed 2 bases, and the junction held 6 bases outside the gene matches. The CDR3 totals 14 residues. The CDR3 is CASSPGQDPYEQYF. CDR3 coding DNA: TGTGCCAGTAGCCCGGGACAGGATCCCTACGAGCAGTACTTC.

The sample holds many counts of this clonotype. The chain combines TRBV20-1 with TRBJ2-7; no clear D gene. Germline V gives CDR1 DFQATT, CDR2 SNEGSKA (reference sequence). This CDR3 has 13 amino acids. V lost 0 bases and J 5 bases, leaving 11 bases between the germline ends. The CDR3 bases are TGCAGTGCTAGAGATCCCGGACGCCACGAGCAGTACTTC. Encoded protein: CSARDPGRHEQYF.

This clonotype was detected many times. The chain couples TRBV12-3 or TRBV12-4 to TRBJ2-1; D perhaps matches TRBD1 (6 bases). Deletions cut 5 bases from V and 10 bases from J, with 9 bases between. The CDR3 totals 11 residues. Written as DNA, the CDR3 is TGTGCCAGCAGTCCTGACAGGGAGCAGTTCTTC. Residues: CASSPDREQFF.

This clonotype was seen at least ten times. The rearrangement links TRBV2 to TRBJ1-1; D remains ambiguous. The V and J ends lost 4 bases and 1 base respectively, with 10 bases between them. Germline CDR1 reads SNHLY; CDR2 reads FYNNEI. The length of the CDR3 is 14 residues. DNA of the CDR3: TGTGCCAGCAGTGTGCGTTGGGGGAACACTGAAGCTTTCTTT. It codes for CASSVRWGNTEAFF.

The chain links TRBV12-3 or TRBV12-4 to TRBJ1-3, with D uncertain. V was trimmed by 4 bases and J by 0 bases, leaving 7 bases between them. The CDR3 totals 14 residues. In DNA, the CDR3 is TGTGCCAGCAGTTCGGACTTCTCTGGAAACACCATATATTTT. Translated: CASSSDFSGNTIYF.

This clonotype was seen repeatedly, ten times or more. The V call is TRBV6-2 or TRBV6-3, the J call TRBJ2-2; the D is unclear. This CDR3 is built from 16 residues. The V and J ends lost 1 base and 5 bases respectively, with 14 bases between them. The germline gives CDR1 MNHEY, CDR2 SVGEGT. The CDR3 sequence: CASSYWAGSGTGELFF. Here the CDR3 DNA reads TGTGCCAGCAGTTACTGGGCCGGGTCCGGAACCGGGGAGCTGTTTTTT.

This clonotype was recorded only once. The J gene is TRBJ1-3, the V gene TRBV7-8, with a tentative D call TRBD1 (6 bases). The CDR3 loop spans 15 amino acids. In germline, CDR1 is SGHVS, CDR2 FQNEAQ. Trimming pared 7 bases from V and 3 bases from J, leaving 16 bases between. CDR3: CASTGGAEGGNTIYF. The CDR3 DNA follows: TGTGCCAGCACCGGGGGGGCAGAAGGTGGAAACACCATATATTTT.

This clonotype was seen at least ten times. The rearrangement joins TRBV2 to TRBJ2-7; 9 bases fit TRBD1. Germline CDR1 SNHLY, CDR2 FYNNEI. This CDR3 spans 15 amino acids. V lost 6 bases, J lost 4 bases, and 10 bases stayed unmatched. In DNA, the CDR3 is TGTGCCAGCAGCGCACAGGGGGCGTTGGGTTACGAGCAGTACTTC. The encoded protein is CASSAQGALGYEQYF.

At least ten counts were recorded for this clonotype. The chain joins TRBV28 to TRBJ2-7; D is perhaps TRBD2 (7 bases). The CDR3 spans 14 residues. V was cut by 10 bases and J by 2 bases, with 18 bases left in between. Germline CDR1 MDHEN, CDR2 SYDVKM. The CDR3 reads CATGDGGLTYEQYF. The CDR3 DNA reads TGTGCCACCGGGGACGGGGGGCTCACCTACGAGCAGTACTTC.